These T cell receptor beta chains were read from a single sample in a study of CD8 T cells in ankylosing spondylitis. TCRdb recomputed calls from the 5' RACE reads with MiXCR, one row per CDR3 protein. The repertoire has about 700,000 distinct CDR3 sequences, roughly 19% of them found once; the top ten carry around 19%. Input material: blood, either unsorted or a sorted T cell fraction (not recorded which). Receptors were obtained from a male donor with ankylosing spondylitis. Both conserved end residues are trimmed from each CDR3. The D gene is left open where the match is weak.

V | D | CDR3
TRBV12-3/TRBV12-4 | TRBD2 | ASCPGGGVEETQY
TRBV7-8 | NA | ASSLVDWGAGDTQY
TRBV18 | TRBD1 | ASSPWTGGLETQY
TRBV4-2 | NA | ASSQDPRDNQPQH
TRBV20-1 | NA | SADFRGGPSPSTDTQY
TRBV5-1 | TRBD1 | ASSQVSGQLNSPLH
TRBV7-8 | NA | ASSLRAAGSNEQF
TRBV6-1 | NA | AVSRDGLREKLF
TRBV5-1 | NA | ASSSTGYEQF
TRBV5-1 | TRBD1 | ASSNLEGQNYGYT
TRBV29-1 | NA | SGRTLNTEAF
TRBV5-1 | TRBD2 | ASSPGLAGSGETQY
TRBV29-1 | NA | SVWDFKETQY
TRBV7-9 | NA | ASSPNTGFISGELF